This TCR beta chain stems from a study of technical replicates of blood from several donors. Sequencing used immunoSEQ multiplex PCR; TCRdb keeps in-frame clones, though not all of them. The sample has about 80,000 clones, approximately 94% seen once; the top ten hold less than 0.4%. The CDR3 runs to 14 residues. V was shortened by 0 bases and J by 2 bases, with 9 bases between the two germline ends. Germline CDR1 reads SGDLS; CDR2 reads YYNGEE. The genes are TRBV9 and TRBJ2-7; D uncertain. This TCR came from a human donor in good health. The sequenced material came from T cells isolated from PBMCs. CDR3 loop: CASSVAGKPYEQYF. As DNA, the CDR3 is TGTGCCAGCAGCGTAGCAGGTAAACCCTACGAGCAGTACTTC.